Listed below are T cell receptor beta chains from one sample, sequenced in a study of T cell changes during pregnancy in multiple sclerosis. TCRdb's table, derived via immunoSEQ multiplex PCR, lists solely in-frame clones and lacks some. The sample contains over 45,000 clones, almost 95% of which appear only once. Source: peripheral blood, taken in the third trimester of pregnancy. Every receptor here comes from a female donor with multiple sclerosis, enrolled in a pregnancy study. The CDR3 runs from the conserved cysteine through the conserved F or W. A D gene is named only where the DNA matches it firmly. Size is omitted from some rows. Given values are once, few, many or a class for expanded clones.

j_call d_call v_call clone_size cdr3_aa cdr3_nt
TRBJ2-7 - TRBV4-3 - CASSQDRTADFYEQYF TGCGCCAGCAGCCAAGATAGAACGGCGGATTTCTACGAGCAGTACTTC
TRBJ2-3 - TRBV4-1 - CASSQEWDKYTDTQYF TGCGCCAGCAGCCAAGAGTGGGACAAGTACACAGATACGCAGTATTTT
TRBJ2-7 TRBD2 TRBV28 - CASSSGLAGGQEQYF TGTGCCAGCAGTTCGGGACTAGCGGGAGGGCAAGAGCAGTACTTC
TRBJ2-2 TRBD2 TRBV28 - CASSLLAGANTGELFF TGTGCCAGCAGCCTGCTAGCGGGAGCGAACACCGGGGAGCTGTTTTTT
TRBJ2-1 TRBD2 TRBV6-5 - CASSSGSSYNEQFF TGTGCCAGCAGTAGCGGGAGCTCCTACAATGAGCAGTTCTTC
TRBJ2-7 TRBD2 TRBV11-2 - CASSSIKTSGSYEQYF TGTGCCAGCAGCTCGATAAAGACTAGCGGGAGCTACGAGCAGTACTTC
TRBJ2-7 TRBD2 TRBV28 - CASSFLTVAGALSYEQYF TGTGCCAGCAGTTTCCTCACCGTAGCGGGAGCCCTCTCCTACGAGCAGTACTTC
TRBJ1-1 - TRBV25-1 - CASGEQGPKNTEAFF TGTGCCAGCGGAGAACAGGGACCCAAGAACACTGAAGCTTTCTTT
TRBJ2-7 - TRBV5-6 - CASSLDISYEQYF TGTGCCAGCAGCTTGGACATTTCCTACGAGCAGTACTTC
TRBJ1-2 TRBD1 TRBV11-3 - CASSSPRTGYGYGYTF TGTGCCAGCAGCTCCCCCCGGACAGGGTATGGCTATGGCTACACCTTC
TRBJ2-3 - TRBV2 - CASRRRGDTQYF TGTGCCAGCAGGCGGCGAGGAGATACGCAGTATTTT
TRBJ2-1 TRBD2 TRBV28 - CASSTGLAGGSNEQFF TGTGCCAGCAGTACAGGACTAGCGGGAGGATCCAATGAGCAGTTCTTC
TRBJ1-4 - TRBV7-9 once CASSLDGSRKLFF TGTGCCAGCAGCTTAGATGGGTCCAGGAAACTGTTTTTT
TRBJ2-3 TRBD1 TRBV5-1 - CASSLEGASTDTQYF TGCGCCAGCAGCTTGGAGGGGGCCAGCACAGATACGCAGTATTTT
TRBJ1-1 - TRBV4-2 - CASSQVSAENTEAFF TGTGCCAGCAGCCAAGTGTCCGCGGAGAACACTGAAGCTTTCTTT
TRBJ1-5 - TRBV2 - CASSQHRNSNQPQHF TGTGCCAGCAGTCAACACAGGAATAGCAATCAGCCCCAGCATTTT
TRBJ2-1 - TRBV11-2 - CASSLVGGHEQFF TGTGCCAGCAGCTTAGTGGGGGGGCATGAGCAGTTCTTC
TRBJ2-2 TRBD2 TRBV9 - CASSVLRESPGELFF TGTGCCAGCAGCGTATTGCGGGAGAGCCCCGGGGAGCTGTTTTTT
TRBJ2-3 TRBD2 TRBV7-6 - CASSFRTSGKLGTDTQYF TGTGCCAGCAGCTTTAGGACTAGCGGCAAATTGGGCACAGATACGCAGTATTTT
TRBJ2-1 TRBD2 TRBV4-3 - CASSQDLGSGRDEQFF TGCGCCAGCAGCCAAGATCTTGGTAGCGGGAGAGATGAGCAGTTCTTC
TRBJ1-3 - TRBV7-6 - CASSLVSQGNTIYF TGTGCCAGCAGCTTAGTGTCCCAGGGAAACACCATATATTTT
TRBJ2-7 - TRBV4-1 - CASSQLQGSPYEQYF TGCGCCAGCAGCCAGCTCCAAGGGAGCCCCTACGAGCAGTACTTC
TRBJ2-1 - TRBV4-1 - CASSQMLGEAGVNEQFF TGCGCCAGCAGCCAGATGCTGGGAGAGGCAGGGGTCAATGAGCAGTTCTTC
TRBJ2-7 - TRBV4-1 - CASSQDGWTPTNLREQYF TGCGCCAGCAGCCAAGACGGGTGGACTCCTACCAATTTACGAGAGCAGTACTTC
TRBJ1-5 - TRBV6-5 - CASRPRWSGNQPQHF TGTGCCAGCAGGCCCCGTTGGAGTGGCAATCAGCCCCAGCATTTT
TRBJ2-1 - TRBV6-5 - CASSPRNYNEQFF TGTGCCAGCAGCCCGCGGAACTACAATGAGCAGTTCTTC
TRBJ2-6 TRBD1 TRBV7-9 - CASQDRGARGANVLTF TGTGCCAGCCAGGACAGGGGTGCCCGTGGGGCCAACGTCCTGACTTTC
TRBJ2-7 TRBD1 TRBV2 - CASSEFLGTGGYEQYF TGTGCCAGCAGTGAATTCCTGGGGACAGGAGGGTACGAGCAGTACTTC
TRBJ2-3 - TRBV4-3 - CASSQGTASSTDTQYF TGCGCCAGCAGCCAAGGGACAGCTTCTAGCACAGATACGCAGTATTTT
TRBJ1-1 - TRBV6-5 - CASSKTQGRNTEAFF TGTGCCAGCAGTAAAACCCAGGGGAGGAACACTGAAGCTTTCTTT
TRBJ2-1 TRBD2 TRBV5-4 - CASSLPLAGGPGNEQFF TGTGCCAGCAGCTTGCCCCTAGCGGGAGGGCCTGGCAATGAGCAGTTCTTC